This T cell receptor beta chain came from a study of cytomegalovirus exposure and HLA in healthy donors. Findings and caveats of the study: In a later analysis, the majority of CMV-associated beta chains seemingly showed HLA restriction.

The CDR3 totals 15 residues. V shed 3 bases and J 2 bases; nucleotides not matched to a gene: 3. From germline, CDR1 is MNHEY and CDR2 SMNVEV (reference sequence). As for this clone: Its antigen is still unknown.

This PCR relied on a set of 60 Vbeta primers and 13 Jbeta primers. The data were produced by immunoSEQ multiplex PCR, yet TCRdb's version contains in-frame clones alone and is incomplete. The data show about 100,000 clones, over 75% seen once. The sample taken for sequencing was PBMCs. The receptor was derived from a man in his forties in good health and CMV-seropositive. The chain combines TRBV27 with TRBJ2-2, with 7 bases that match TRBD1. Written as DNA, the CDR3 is TGTGCCAGCAGTTTCGGGACAGTCAACACCGGGGAGCTGTTTTTT. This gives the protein CASSFGTVNTGELFF.